The entry below gives a single T cell receptor (beta chain) sequence along with its context. These data originate in a study of cytomegalovirus exposure and HLA in healthy donors. Germline CDR1 SGDLS, CDR2 YYNGEE. V was clipped by 1 base and J by 13 bases, with 17 bases between them. The CDR3 spans 14 residues. PCR involved 60 Vbeta and 13 Jbeta primers. Assay used: immunoSEQ multiplex PCR; TCRdb lists only in-frame clones, some missing. The sample contains 150,000 to 200,000 clones, 80% to 85% of which appear only once. This clonotype was sampled from a young woman in good health and CMV-seronegative. Input material: PBMCs. V gene TRBV9 combines with J gene TRBJ2-2; weak D call: TRBD2 (6 bases). CDR3 coding DNA: TGTGCCAGCAGCGTATACGCGGGGAAAGGAGGGCTGTTTTTT. This sequence encodes CASSVYAGKGGLFF.